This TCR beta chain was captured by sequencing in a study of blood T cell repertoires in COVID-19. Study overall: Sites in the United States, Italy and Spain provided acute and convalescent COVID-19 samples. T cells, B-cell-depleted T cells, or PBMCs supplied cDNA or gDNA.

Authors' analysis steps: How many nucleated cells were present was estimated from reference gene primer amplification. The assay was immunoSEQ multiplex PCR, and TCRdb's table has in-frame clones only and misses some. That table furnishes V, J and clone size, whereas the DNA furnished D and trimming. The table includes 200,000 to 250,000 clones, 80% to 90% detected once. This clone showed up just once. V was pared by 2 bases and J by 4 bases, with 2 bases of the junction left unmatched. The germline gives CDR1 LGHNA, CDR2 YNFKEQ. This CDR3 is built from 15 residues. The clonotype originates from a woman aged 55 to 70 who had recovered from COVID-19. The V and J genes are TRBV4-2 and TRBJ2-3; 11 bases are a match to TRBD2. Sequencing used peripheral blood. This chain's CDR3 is CASSQPGLAADTQYF. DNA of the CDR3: TGTGCCAGCAGCCAACCGGGACTAGCGGCAGATACGCAGTATTTT.